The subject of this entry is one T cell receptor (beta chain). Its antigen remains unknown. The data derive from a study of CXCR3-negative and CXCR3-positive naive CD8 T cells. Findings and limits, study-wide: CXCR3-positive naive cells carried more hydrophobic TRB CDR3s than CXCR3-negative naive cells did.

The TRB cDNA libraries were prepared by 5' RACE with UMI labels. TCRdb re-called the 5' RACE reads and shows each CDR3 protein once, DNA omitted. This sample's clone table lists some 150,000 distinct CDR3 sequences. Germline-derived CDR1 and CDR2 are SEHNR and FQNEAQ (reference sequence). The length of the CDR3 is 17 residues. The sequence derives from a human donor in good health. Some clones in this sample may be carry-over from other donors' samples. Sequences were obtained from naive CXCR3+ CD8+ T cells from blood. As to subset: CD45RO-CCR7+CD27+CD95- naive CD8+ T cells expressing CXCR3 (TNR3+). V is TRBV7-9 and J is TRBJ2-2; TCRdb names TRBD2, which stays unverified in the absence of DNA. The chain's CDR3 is CASSLRPAVAGTGELFF.